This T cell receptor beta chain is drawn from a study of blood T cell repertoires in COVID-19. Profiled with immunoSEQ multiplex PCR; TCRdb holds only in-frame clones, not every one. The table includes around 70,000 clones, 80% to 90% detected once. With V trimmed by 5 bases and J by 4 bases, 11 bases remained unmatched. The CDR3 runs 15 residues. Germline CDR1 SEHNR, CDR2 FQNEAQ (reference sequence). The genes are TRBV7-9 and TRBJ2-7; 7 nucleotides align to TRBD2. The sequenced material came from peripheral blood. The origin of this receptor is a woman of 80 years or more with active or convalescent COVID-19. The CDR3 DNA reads TGTGCCAGCAGCCCCTCTGTGGGGGGGAAATACGAGCAGTACTTC. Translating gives CASSPSVGGKYEQYF.